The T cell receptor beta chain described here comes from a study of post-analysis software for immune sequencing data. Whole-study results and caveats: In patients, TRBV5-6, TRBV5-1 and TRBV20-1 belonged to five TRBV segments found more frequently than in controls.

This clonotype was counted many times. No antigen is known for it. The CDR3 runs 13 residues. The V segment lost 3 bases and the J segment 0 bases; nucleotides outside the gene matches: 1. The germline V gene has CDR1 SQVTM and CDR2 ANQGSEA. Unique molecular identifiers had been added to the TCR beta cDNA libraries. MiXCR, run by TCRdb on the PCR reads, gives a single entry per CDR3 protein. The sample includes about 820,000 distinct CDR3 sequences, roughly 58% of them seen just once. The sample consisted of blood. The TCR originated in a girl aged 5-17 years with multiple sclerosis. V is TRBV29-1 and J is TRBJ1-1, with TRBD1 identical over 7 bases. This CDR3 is CSVEGQLNTEAFF. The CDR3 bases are TGCAGCGTTGAGGGACAGTTGAACACTGAAGCTTTCTTT.